The 27 T cell receptor beta chains below come from one sample, sequenced in a study of CD8+ T cells in alopecia areata. Treatment denoted: oral pan-JAK inhibitor, 5-10 mg twice daily. Extracted from the samples, RNA was reverse transcribed into cDNA to serve as the sequencing template. Assay: immunoSEQ multiplex PCR; the TCRdb copy retains only in-frame clones and omits some. The repertoire holds approximately 280,000 clones, 58% seen once, with under 2% in the top ten. This specimen was CD4+ T cells sorted from blood, taken at week 24, from a patient treated with tofacitinib. The receptors here all came from a human donor with alopecia areata.

The rearrangement joins TRBV29-1 to TRBJ1-4; 7 bases are a match to TRBD1. Looked up from germline, CDR1 is SQVTM and CDR2 is ANQGSEA. Germline trimming cut 3 bases from V and 7 bases from J; bases unmatched to any gene: 8. The CDR3 is 14 amino acids. CDR3 coding DNA: TGCAGCGTTGACACGACAGGGTGGAGTGAAAAACTGTTTTTT. Amino acids: CSVDTTGWSEKLFF.

This clone was seen more than once but under ten times. The V and J genes are TRBV5-1 and TRBJ2-1; TRBD2 agrees at 14 bases. Losses at the gene ends were 3 bases for V and 13 bases for J; bases not matched to a gene: 6. The CDR3 has 14 amino acids. Looked up from germline, CDR1 is SGHRS and CDR2 is YFSETQ. CDR3 region: CASSSGTSGGNQFF. CDR3 nucleotide sequence: TGCGCCAGCAGCTCTGGGACTAGCGGGGGAAACCAGTTCTTC.

This clone has just a few counts. This chain joins TRBV9 and TRBJ1-5, with D hard to call. The CDR3 is 14 amino acids. The V and J ends lost 2 bases and 5 bases respectively, with 11 bases between them. Germline V gene sequence: CDR1 SGDLS, CDR2 YYNGEE. CDR3: CASSVSVGDQPQHF. CDR3 sequence (DNA): TGTGCCAGCAGCGTTTCGGTCGGGGATCAGCCCCAGCATTTT.

J is TRBJ2-5 and V is TRBV15, with TRBD1 matching 7 bases. V lost 3 bases to trimming and J lost 5 bases; unmatched junction nucleotides: 6. CDR1 is LNHNV and CDR2 is YYDKDF in the germline V gene (reference sequence). This CDR3 comprises 14 residues. The CDR3 bases are TGTGCCACCAGCAGGGAACAGGGGACGGAGACCCAGTACTTC. This encodes CATSREQGTETQYF.

The rearrangement joins TRBV27 to TRBJ1-2; tentative D call: TRBD1 (5 bases). Germline CDR1 reads MNHEY; CDR2 reads SMNVEV (reference sequence). V dropped 3 bases and J dropped 4 bases, with 9 bases sitting between them. The CDR3 contains 13 residues. As DNA, the CDR3 is TGTGCCAGCAGTTTCGACAGTCTCTATGGCTACACCTTC. Residues: CASSFDSLYGYTF.

This sequence joins TRBV4-2 and TRBJ1-5; a weak D match, TRBD1 (6 bases). This CDR3 is built from 15 residues. Trimming pared 2 bases from V and 6 bases from J, leaving 14 bases between. Germline-derived CDR1 and CDR2 are LGHNA and YNFKEQ. CDR3 DNA: TGTGCCAGCAGCCAACAGGCTTGGGGGGCTCAGCCCCAGCATTTT. This gives the protein CASSQQAWGAQPQHF.

Only a few counts were recorded for this clone. This chain connects TRBV9 to TRBJ1-3; 9 nucleotides line up with TRBD1. V lost 2 bases, J lost 2 bases, and 2 bases stayed unmatched. Germline-derived CDR1 and CDR2 are SGDLS and YYNGEE. CDR3 size: 15 residues. This CDR3 reads CASSVGQGTGNTIYF. The CDR3 DNA follows: TGTGCCAGCAGCGTGGGACAGGGTACTGGAAACACCATATATTTT.

The gene calls are TRBV5-1 and TRBJ1-1; 8 bases agree with TRBD1. The CDR3 totals 13 residues. Germline values: CDR1 SGHRS, CDR2 YFSETQ. Trimming at V came to 4 bases and at J to 9 bases, leaving 8 bases not matched to a gene. CDR3 in DNA: TGCGCCAGCAGCCAGGGGTGGGACAGGAAAGCTTTCTTT. Translation gives CASSQGWDRKAFF.

V is TRBV7-9 and J is TRBJ1-1; no clear D gene. The CDR3 length is 12 residues. Looked up from germline, CDR1 is SEHNR and CDR2 is FQNEAQ (reference sequence). The V gene lost 4 bases and the J gene lost 0 bases, with 3 bases spanning the gap. CDR3 protein: CASSYLNTEAFF. The CDR3 nucleotides are TGTGCCAGCAGCTATCTGAACACTGAAGCTTTCTTT.

This chain joins TRBV30 and TRBJ1-6; TRBD1 matches at 8 bases. The CDR3 has 16 residues. Germline-derived CDR1 and CDR2 are GTSNPN and SVGIG (reference sequence). V trimming: 3 bases; J trimming: 6 bases; junction bases outside the gene matches: 10. The CDR3: CAWSLPSDRGNSPLHF. The CDR3 bases are TGTGCCTGGAGCCTGCCCTCAGACAGGGGTAATTCACCCCTCCACTTT.

The chain joins TRBV18 to TRBJ1-2, with a weak D call TRBD1 (5 bases). Per germline, CDR1 KGHSH and CDR2 LQKENI. V was cut by 5 bases and J by 6 bases, with 19 bases left in between. This CDR3 comprises 15 residues. The CDR3 spells CASSNILRDYDGYTF. CDR3 nucleotide sequence: TGTGCCAGCTCAAATATCCTCAGGGACTATGATGGCTACACCTTC.

This clone came up a few times. The rearrangement links TRBV5-4 to TRBJ2-5; perhaps D is TRBD1 or TRBD2 (5 bases each). Germline loops: CDR1 SGHNT, CDR2 YYREEE (reference sequence). V was clipped by 0 bases and J by 5 bases, with 14 bases between them. The CDR3 is 15 amino acids. DNA for the CDR3: TGTGCCAGCAGCTTGGGACTATCACAGGCGGAGACCCAGTACTTC. Residues: CASSLGLSQAETQYF.

The genes are TRBV29-1 and TRBJ2-1; D is undetermined. Germline values: CDR1 SQVTM, CDR2 ANQGSEA. CDR3 length: 11 amino acids. The V end was cut by 4 bases, the J end by 7 bases, with 8 bases between. CDR3 in DNA: TGCAGCGTTGCGTTCGGAAATGAGCAGTTCTTC. The encoded protein is CSVAFGNEQFF.

The gene calls are TRBV30 and TRBJ2-7; 9 nucleotides align to TRBD1. Per the germline V gene, CDR1 is GTSNPN and CDR2 is SVGIG (reference sequence). CDR3 length equals 12 residues. With 1 base clipped from V and 13 bases from J, the junction kept 8 bases outside the gene matches. CDR3 protein: CAWSATGQGGYF. CDR3 DNA: TGTGCCTGGAGTGCAACGGGACAGGGTGGATACTTC.

The gene calls are TRBV2 and TRBJ2-5; D gene uncertain. V dropped 6 bases and J dropped 5 bases, with 16 bases sitting between them. The CDR3 is 14 amino acids. Germline CDR1 reads SNHLY; CDR2 reads FYNNEI. In nucleotides, the CDR3 is TGTGCCAGCAGCCAAGTCGCCCTTGGGGAGACCCAGTACTTC. This encodes CASSQVALGETQYF.

The gene calls are TRBV30 and TRBJ2-3, with 7 bases that match TRBD2. V shed 3 bases and J 4 bases; nucleotides not matched to a gene: 4. This CDR3 is built from 13 residues. Looked up from germline, CDR1 is GTSNPN and CDR2 is SVGIG (reference sequence). The CDR3 sequence is CAWSPRGADTQYF. In DNA, the CDR3 is TGTGCCTGGAGCCCCCGGGGGGCAGATACGCAGTATTTT. Using reference TRBV30 and TRBJ2-3 for the parts outside the CDR3, the full variable domain is SQTIHQWPATLVQPVGSPLSLECTVEGTSNPNLYWYRQAAGRGLQLLFYSVGIGQISSEVPQNLSASRPQDRQFILSSKKLLLSDSGFYLCAWSPRGADTQYFGPGTRLTVL.

The V call is TRBV2, the J call TRBJ1-5; tentative D call: TRBD1 (5 bases). In germline, CDR1 is SNHLY, CDR2 FYNNEI. The CDR3 runs to 14 residues. Between the trimmed V and J ends, which lost 1 base and 9 bases, there was a span of 13 bases. CDR3 amino acids: CASSEGQGAGPQHF. The CDR3 DNA follows: TGTGCCAGCAGTGAAGGTCAGGGTGCAGGGCCCCAGCATTTT.

The chain uses TRBV7-9 and TRBJ1-2, with a weak D call TRBD1 (5 bases). There are 13 residues in the CDR3. The V gene lost 0 bases and the J gene lost 6 bases, with 8 bases spanning the gap. Per the germline V gene, CDR1 is SEHNR and CDR2 is FQNEAQ (reference sequence). CDR3 bases: TGTGCCAGCAGCTTAGCCCGGGACCATGGCTACACCTTC. Translation: CASSLARDHGYTF.

This clone appeared a few times. The chain combines TRBV21-1 with TRBJ1-2; the table's D gene call, TRBD1, was not cross checked with the DNA. TRBV21-1 is labeled a pseudogene. This CDR3 is 15 amino acids long. The CDR3 nucleotides read TGTGCCAGCAGCAGGGGACAGGAGTCTAACTATGGCTACACCTTC. Translation gives CASSRGQESNYGYTF.

The chain carries TRBV5-6 and TRBJ1-1; 8 nucleotides match TRBD1. CDR1 and CDR2 (germline): SGHDT, YYEEEE. Unmatched junction bases numbered 6, after V lost 2 bases and J lost 3 bases. The CDR3 has 15 amino acids. The CDR3 loop reads CASSFDRGQDTEAFF. DNA for the CDR3: TGTGCCAGCAGCTTTGACAGGGGACAGGACACTGAAGCTTTCTTT.

The J gene is TRBJ1-6, the V gene TRBV9; D might be TRBD1 (6 bases). CDR1 is SGDLS, CDR2 YYNGEE, per germline. CDR3 length: 14 amino acids. The V gene lost 4 bases and the J gene lost 10 bases, with 15 bases spanning the gap. CDR3 DNA sequence: TGTGCCAGCAGCACCTTACAGGGATGGTCACCCCTCCACTTT. It is translated as CASSTLQGWSPLHF.

The rearrangement uses TRBV10-3 and TRBJ2-7; D remains ambiguous. Per germline, CDR1 ENHRY and CDR2 SYGVKD. The V end lost 3 bases, the J end lost 9 bases, and 12 bases lay between the germline ends. The CDR3 totals 12 residues. The CDR3 reads CAISERREGQYF. CDR3 bases: TGTGCCATCAGTGAAAGAAGGGAAGGGCAGTACTTC.

A few counts support this clone. The chain uses TRBV5-1 and TRBJ1-1; 7 positions match TRBD1. The germline gives CDR1 SGHRS, CDR2 YFSETQ. The CDR3 contains 14 residues. With V trimmed by 2 bases and J by 8 bases, 9 bases remained unmatched. The CDR3, as DNA: TGCGCCAGCAGCTTAAGACAGGGTGTGTCGGAAGCTTTCTTT. Amino acid sequence: CASSLRQGVSEAFF. Supplemented by reference TRBV5-1 and TRBJ1-1, the full variable domain reads KAGVTQTPRYLIKTRGQQVTLSCSPISGHRSVSWYQQTPGQGLQFLFEYFSETQRNKGNFPGRFSGRQFSNSRSEMNVSTLELGDSALYLCASSLRQGVSEAFFGQGTRLTVV.

The J gene is TRBJ2-5, the V gene TRBV28, with 15 bases fitting TRBD2. The CDR3 has 17 residues. Germline assignment: CDR1 MDHEN and CDR2 SYDVKM. The junction had 9 bases not matched to a gene; V was cut back by 6 bases and J by 4 bases. The CDR3 loop reads CASRIPGLAGGSETQYF. In DNA, the CDR3 is TGTGCCAGCAGGATTCCGGGACTAGCGGGGGGATCAGAGACCCAGTACTTC.

The rearrangement joins TRBV5-1 to TRBJ2-5; D gene uncertain. Trimming shortened V by 1 base and J by 10 bases, and 14 bases separated the two germline ends. Germline lookup yields CDR1 SGHRS and CDR2 YFSETQ. The CDR3 totals 13 residues. The CDR3 sequence is CASSLPATRDQYF. The CDR3, as DNA: TGCGCCAGCAGCTTGCCCGCGACAAGGGACCAGTACTTC.

The V gene is TRBV2, the J gene TRBJ2-1; 7 nucleotides agree with TRBD2. The germline V gene has CDR1 SNHLY and CDR2 FYNNEI. With 6 bases clipped from V and 4 bases from J, the junction kept 6 bases outside the gene matches. The CDR3 length is 14 residues. The CDR3 reads CASRAPGLYNEQFF. The DNA of the CDR3 is TGTGCCAGCAGAGCCCCGGGACTATACAATGAGCAGTTCTTC.

The V call is TRBV4-1, the J call TRBJ1-6; D is undetermined. The CDR3 extends over 13 amino acids. From germline, CDR1 is MGHRA and CDR2 YSYEKL. The germline V and J ends were trimmed by 4 bases and 9 bases, with 10 bases remaining between them. The CDR3 bases are TGCGCCAGCAGCCCCCGCGAGAGTTCACCCCTCCACTTT. This codes for CASSPRESSPLHF.